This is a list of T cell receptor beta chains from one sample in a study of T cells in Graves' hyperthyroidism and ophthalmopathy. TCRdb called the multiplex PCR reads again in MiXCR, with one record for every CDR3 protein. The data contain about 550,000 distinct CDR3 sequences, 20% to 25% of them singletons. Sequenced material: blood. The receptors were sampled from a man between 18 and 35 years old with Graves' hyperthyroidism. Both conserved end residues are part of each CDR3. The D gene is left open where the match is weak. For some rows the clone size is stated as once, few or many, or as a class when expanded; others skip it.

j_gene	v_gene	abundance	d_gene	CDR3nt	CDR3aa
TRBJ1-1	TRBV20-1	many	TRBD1	TGCAGTGCTCGGGACAGGGTTAACACTGAAGCTTTCTTT	CSARDRVNTEAFF
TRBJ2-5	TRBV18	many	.	TGTGCCAGCTCACCTCCGACGCAGTGGGAGTACCAAGAGACCCAGTACTTC	CASSPPTQWEYQETQYF
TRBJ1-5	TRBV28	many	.	TGTGCCAGCAGCTCCCGGACAGTTTATAGCAATCAGCCCCAGCATTTT	CASSSRTVYSNQPQHF
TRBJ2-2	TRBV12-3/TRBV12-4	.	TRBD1	TGTGCCAGCGGTTTAGGGACAGTGAGGGCCGGGGAGCTGTTTTTT	CASGLGTVRAGELFF
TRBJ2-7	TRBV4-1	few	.	TGCGCCAGCAGCTTAAGGTTAGGGTACTCCTACGAGCAGTACTTC	CASSLRLGYSYEQYF
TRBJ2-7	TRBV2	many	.	TGTGCCAGCAGTGCTGGGGGTATCTACGAGCAGTACTTC	CASSAGGIYEQYF
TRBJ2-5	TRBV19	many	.	TGTGCCAGTAGTCGGTTCAGGCAAGAGACCCAGTACTTC	CASSRFRQETQYF
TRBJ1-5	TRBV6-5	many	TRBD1	TGTGCCAGCAGTTCATCACAGGGGGCGAAGCAGCCCCAGCATTTT	CASSSSQGAKQPQHF
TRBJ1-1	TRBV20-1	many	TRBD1	TGCAGTGCCCTTACAGGGGGCACGAACACTGAAGCTTTCTTT	CSALTGGTNTEAFF
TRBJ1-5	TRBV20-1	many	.	TGCAGTGCCGTCTCCGGGACCCCGAACCAGCCCCAGCATTTT	CSAVSGTPNQPQHF
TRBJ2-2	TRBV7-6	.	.	TGTGCCAGCAGCTGGGACGGAATCGAGACCGGGGAGCTGTTTTTT	CASSWDGIETGELFF
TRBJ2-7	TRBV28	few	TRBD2	TGTGCCAGCAAGGGGACTAGATACGAGCAGTACTTC	CASKGTRYEQYF
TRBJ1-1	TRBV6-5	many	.	TGTGCCAGCAGTTCCACCGGCGCGGGTAACACTGAAGCTTTCTTT	CASSSTGAGNTEAFF
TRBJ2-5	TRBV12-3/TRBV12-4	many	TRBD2	TGTGCCAGCAGTTTATTAGCGGGGGGCCCTCGGGAGACCCAGTACTTC	CASSLLAGGPRETQYF
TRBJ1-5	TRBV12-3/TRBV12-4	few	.	TGTGCCAGCAGTCTCGCGAGGTCACAGCCCCAGCATTTT	CASSLARSQPQHF
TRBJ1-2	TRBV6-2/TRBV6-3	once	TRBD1	TGTGCCACCCCAAACCCCCACAGGGGCGTTAACTATGGCTACACCTTC	CATPNPHRGVNYGYTF
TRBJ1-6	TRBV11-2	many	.	TGTGCCGTTAGTGGGGCCGGACCCCTCCACTTC	CAVSGAGPLHF
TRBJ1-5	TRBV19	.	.	TGTGCCGGGGCCGAGACAAGTGATCAGCCCCAGCATTTT	CAGAETSDQPQHF
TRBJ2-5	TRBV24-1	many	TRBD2	TGTGCCACCAGTGACGGACTAGCGGGGGGGCAAGAGACCCAGTACTTC	CATSDGLAGGQETQYF
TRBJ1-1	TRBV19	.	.	TGTGCCAGTCGGGACCCCTCACGTGGTTTACGAGCTTTCTTT	CASRDPSRGLRAFF
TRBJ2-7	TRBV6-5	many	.	TGTGCCACCAATTCCCGGGACTGGCCCTACGAGCAGTACTTC	CATNSRDWPYEQYF
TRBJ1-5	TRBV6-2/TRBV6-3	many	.	TGTGCCAGCAGTTCCCTGGGGGGGAGCAATCAGCCCCAGCATTTT	CASSSLGGSNQPQHF
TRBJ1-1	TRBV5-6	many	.	TGTGCCAGCAGCTCCTCGGGGGACACTGAAGCTTTCTTT	CASSSSGDTEAFF
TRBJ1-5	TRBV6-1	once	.	TGTGCCAGCAGCGGGACGGAAAATCAGCCCCAGCATTTT	CASSGTENQPQHF
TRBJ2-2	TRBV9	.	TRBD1	TGTGCCAGCAGGGGGGACAGGCTCACCGGGGAGCTGTTTTTT	CASRGDRLTGELFF
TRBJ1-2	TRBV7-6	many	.	TGTGCCAGCAGGGGATATGGACAAAACTATGGCTACACCTTC	CASRGYGQNYGYTF
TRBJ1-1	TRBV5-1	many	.	TGCGCCAGCACAAATGGTGGGGAATCTTTCTTT	CASTNGGESFF
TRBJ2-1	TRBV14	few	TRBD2	TGTGCCAGCTGGGGGGGATCTAACAATGAGCAGTTCTTC	CASWGGSNNEQFF
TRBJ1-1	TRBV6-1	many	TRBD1	TGTGCCAGCAGCGACTGGGACAGGGAAAAAACTGAAGCTTTCTTT	CASSDWDREKTEAFF
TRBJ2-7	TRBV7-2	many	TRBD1	TGTGCCAGCAGCTACCGGACAGGGACGGGCGAGCAGTACTTC	CASSYRTGTGEQYF
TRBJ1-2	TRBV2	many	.	TGTGCCAGCAGCCTACAGGGAGCTAACTATGGCTACACCTTC	CASSLQGANYGYTF